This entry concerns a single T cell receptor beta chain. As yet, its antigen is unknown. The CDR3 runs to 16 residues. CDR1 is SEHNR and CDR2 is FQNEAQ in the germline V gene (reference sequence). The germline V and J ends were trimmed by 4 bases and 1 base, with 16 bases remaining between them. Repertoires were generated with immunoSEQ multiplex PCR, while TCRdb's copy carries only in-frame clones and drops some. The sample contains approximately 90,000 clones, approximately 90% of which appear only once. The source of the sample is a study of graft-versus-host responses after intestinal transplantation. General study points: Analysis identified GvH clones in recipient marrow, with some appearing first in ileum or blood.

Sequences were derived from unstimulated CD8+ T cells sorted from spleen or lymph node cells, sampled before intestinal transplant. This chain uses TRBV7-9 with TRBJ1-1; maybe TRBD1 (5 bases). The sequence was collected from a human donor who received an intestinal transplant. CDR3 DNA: TGTGCCAGCAGCTCCTTGGGTCCTACAGGGAACACTGAAGCTTTCTTT. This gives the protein CASSSLGPTGNTEAFF.